The 15 T cell receptor beta chains below were found in one sample sequenced in a study of cytomegalovirus exposure and HLA in healthy donors. The PCR was carried out with 60 Vbeta primers and 13 Jbeta primers. Here immunoSEQ multiplex PCR was the method, and the copy in TCRdb shows in-frame clones only, minus some. The table has roughly 290,000 clones, over 85% seen once. The material sequenced was PBMCs. The receptors were sampled from a woman between 18 and 29 years old in good health and CMV-seronegative.

The V and J genes are TRBV19 and TRBJ1-5; possibly TRBD1 for D (5 bases). CDR1 is LNHDA, CDR2 SQIVND, per germline (reference sequence). CDR3 length: 15 amino acids. Trimming stripped 1 base from V and 0 bases from J, with 7 bases between. The CDR3 loop reads CASSIVQVSNQPQHF. DNA for the CDR3: TGTGCCAGTAGTATAGTACAGGTTAGCAATCAGCCCCAGCATTTT.

This chain joins TRBV11-1 and TRBJ2-6, with D maybe TRBD2 (5 bases). The CDR3 spans 18 residues. CDR1 and CDR2 (germline): SGHAT, FQDESV (reference sequence). The V end lost 5 bases, the J end lost 3 bases, and 20 bases lay between the germline ends. DNA of the CDR3: TGTGCCAGCAGCCCACATCCGTCGGGAATGGGTGGGGCCAACGTCCTGACTTTC. Translation gives CASSPHPSGMGGANVLTF.

V and J are TRBV30 and TRBJ1-2, with 7 bases aligning to TRBD1. Trimming removed 5 bases from V and 0 bases from J; junction bases left unmatched: 12. This CDR3 spans 16 amino acids. CDR1 is GTSNPN and CDR2 is SVGIG in the germline V gene (reference sequence). The CDR3 coding sequence is TGTGCCTGGGCGGCTAAATCGGGACAGACTAACTATGGCTACACCTTC. It specifies CAWAAKSGQTNYGYTF.

About this clone itself: Other DNA sequences in this sample translate to the same CDR3. V and J are TRBV29-1 and TRBJ1-1, with D uncertain. Per germline, CDR1 SQVTM and CDR2 ANQGSEA. V was trimmed by 6 bases and J by 5 bases, leaving 16 bases between them. The CDR3 is made up of 13 amino acids. The CDR3 loop is CSVDKSTSTEAFF. CDR3 nucleotide sequence: TGCAGCGTAGACAAATCCACCAGTACTGAAGCTTTCTTT.

V usage is TRBV27 and J usage is TRBJ1-1; TRBD1 matches at 8 bases. Trimming took 5 bases from V and 10 from J; bases not matched to a gene: 12. The CDR3 consists of 14 residues. The germline V gene has CDR1 MNHEY and CDR2 SMNVEV (reference sequence). The CDR3 coding sequence is TGTGCCAGCAGTGTCTCAGGGGGCAATCGTGGAGCTTTCTTT. It is translated as CASSVSGGNRGAFF.

J is TRBJ2-1 and V is TRBV15; 11 bases line up with TRBD1. Trimming cost V 3 bases and J 7 bases; bases outside gene matches: 5. This CDR3 spans 15 amino acids. The germline gives CDR1 LNHNV, CDR2 YYDKDF (reference sequence). The CDR3 DNA reads as TGTGCCACCAGCAGGACCGGGACAGGGGGAAATGAGCAGTTCTTC. Translating gives CATSRTGTGGNEQFF. Full variable domain (rest looked up from reference TRBV15 and TRBJ2-1): DAMVIQNPRYQVTQFGKPVTLSCSQTLNHNVMYWYQQKSSQAPKLLFHYYDKDFNNEADTPDNFQSRRPNTSFCFLDIRSPGLGDTAMYLCATSRTGTGGNEQFFGPGTRLTVL.

The rearrangement joins TRBV5-1 to TRBJ2-3; 13 nucleotides agree with TRBD2. Germline V lookup: CDR1 SGHRS, CDR2 YFSETQ. The CDR3 covers 16 residues. Trimming at V came to 4 bases and at J to 4 bases, leaving 6 bases not matched to a gene. For the CDR3, the DNA is TGCGCCAGCAGCCTACCACTAGCGGGGGGGTCAGATACGCAGTATTTT. Encoded protein: CASSLPLAGGSDTQYF.

The V gene is TRBV19, the J gene TRBJ1-2; 11 nucleotides align to TRBD1. From germline, CDR1 is LNHDA and CDR2 SQIVND (reference sequence). The CDR3 sequence is 17 residues long. Trimming removed 0 bases from V and 7 bases from J; junction bases left unmatched: 10. In nucleotides, the CDR3 is TGTGCCAGTAGTATAGAACCCGGACAGGGGGCAAGGGGTGGCTACACCTTC. It codes for CASSIEPGQGARGGYTF.

The genes are TRBV10-1 and TRBJ2-2; no definite D call. This CDR3 contains 15 residues. The V end lost 0 bases, the J end lost 2 bases, and 7 bases lay between the germline ends. From germline, CDR1 is WNHNN and CDR2 SYGVQD (reference sequence). CDR3 in DNA: TGCGCCAGCAGTGAGTCCAGATATAACACCGGGGAGCTGTTTTTT. It encodes CASSESRYNTGELFF.

This chain connects TRBV9 to TRBJ2-5; 11 bases fit TRBD2. The CDR3 consists of 14 residues. V lost 5 bases to trimming and J lost 5 bases; unmatched junction nucleotides: 5. The germline gives CDR1 SGDLS, CDR2 YYNGEE. DNA of the CDR3: TGTGCCAGCAGTAGCGGGGGGGCCGTTGAGACCCAGTACTTC. Its translation is CASSSGGAVETQYF.

This sequence joins TRBV7-2 and TRBJ2-1, with 13 positions matching TRBD2. Per germline, CDR1 SGHTA and CDR2 FQGNSA. This CDR3 contains 16 residues. With V trimmed by 4 bases and J by 6 bases, 6 bases remained unmatched. CDR3 residues: CASSSGLAGASNEQFF. As DNA, the CDR3 is TGTGCCAGCAGCTCCGGACTAGCGGGGGCCTCCAATGAGCAGTTCTTC. Full variable domain (missing parts from reference TRBV7-2 and TRBJ2-1): GAGVSQSPSNKVTEKGKDVELRCDPISGHTALYWYRQSLGQGLEFLIYFQGNSAPDKSGLPSDRFSAERTGGSVSTLTIQRTQQEDSAVYLCASSSGLAGASNEQFFGPGTRLTVL.

This sequence joins TRBV6-6 and TRBJ2-3, with 9 bases aligning to TRBD1. Germline CDR1 MNHNY, CDR2 SVGAGI (reference sequence). Losses at the gene ends were 6 bases for V and 2 bases for J; bases not matched to a gene: 3. The CDR3 sequence is 14 residues long. In nucleotides, the CDR3 is TGTGCCAGCAGACGGACAGGGGCCACAGATACGCAGTATTTT. Encoded protein: CASRRTGATDTQYF.

The chain joins TRBV7-9 to TRBJ2-7; TRBD1 might be the D (6 bases). Trimming removed 8 bases at V and 4 bases at J, with 12 bases between. This CDR3 comprises 12 residues. In germline, CDR1 is SEHNR, CDR2 FQNEAQ (reference sequence). The CDR3 DNA follows: TGTGCCAGCGGAAGGGGGATTTACGAGCAGTACTTC. Residues: CASGRGIYEQYF.

The V call is TRBV30, the J call TRBJ1-2; 11 positions match TRBD1. V lost 2 bases, J lost 4 bases, and 6 bases stayed unmatched. Germline V gives CDR1 GTSNPN, CDR2 SVGIG (reference sequence). CDR3 length: 15 residues. The CDR3 sequence: CAWSWTGGGGYGYTF. In DNA, the CDR3 is TGTGCCTGGAGTTGGACAGGGGGCGGAGGCTATGGCTACACCTTC.

The rearrangement uses TRBV7-6 and TRBJ2-2; 8 nucleotides agree with TRBD1. V shed 1 base, J shed 5 bases, and the junction held 6 bases outside the gene matches. Germline values: CDR1 SGHVS, CDR2 FNYEAQ. CDR3 length equals 16 residues. CDR3 sequence: CASSLGRQGWTGELFF. CDR3 nucleotides: TGTGCCAGCAGCTTAGGCCGACAGGGGTGGACCGGGGAGCTGTTTTTT.